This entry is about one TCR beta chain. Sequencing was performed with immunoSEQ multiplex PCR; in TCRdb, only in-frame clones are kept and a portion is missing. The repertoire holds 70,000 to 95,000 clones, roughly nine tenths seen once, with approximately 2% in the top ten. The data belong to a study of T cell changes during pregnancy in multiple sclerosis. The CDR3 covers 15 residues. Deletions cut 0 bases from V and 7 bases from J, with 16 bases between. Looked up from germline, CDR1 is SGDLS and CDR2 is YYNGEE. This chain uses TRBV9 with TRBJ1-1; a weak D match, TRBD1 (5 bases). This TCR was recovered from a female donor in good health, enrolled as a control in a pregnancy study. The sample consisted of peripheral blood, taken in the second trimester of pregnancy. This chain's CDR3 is CASSVAPAGYGEAFF. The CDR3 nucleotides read TGTGCCAGCAGCGTAGCCCCGGCAGGGTATGGTGAAGCTTTCTTT. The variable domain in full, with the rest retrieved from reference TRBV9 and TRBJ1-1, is DSGVTQTPKHLITATGQRVTLRCSPRSGDLSVYWYQQSLDQGLQFLIQYYNGEERAKGNILERFSAQQFPDLHSELNLSSLELGDSALYFCASSVAPAGYGEAFFGQGTRLTVV.